The 11 T cell receptor beta chains below come from one sample, sequenced in a study of blood T cell repertoires in COVID-19 (dated by TCRdb to 2018 to 2021). Libraries came from the immunoSEQ multiplex PCR assay. This immuneACCESS table, as held by TCRdb, lists in-frame sequences with V and J called but not all clones. Of the missing ones, under half trace to an unresolved V gene in checked studies; the others have no known cause. The sample table records about 120,000 clones; 70% to 80% of these occur just once. The top ten clones comprise 2% to 3% of the sample. The sequenced material came from peripheral blood. The receptors originated from a middle-aged man with acute or convalescent COVID-19.

This sequence joins TRBV18 and TRBJ1-2; TRBD1 aligns across 7 bases. The length of the CDR3 is 12 residues. The V segment lost 5 bases and the J segment 4 bases; nucleotides outside the gene matches: 1. The germline V gene has CDR1 KGHSH and CDR2 LQKENI. CDR3 sequence (DNA): TGTGCCAGCTCATCAGGGGGCTATGGCTACACCTTC. This sequence encodes CASSSGGYGYTF.

This clone was seen just once. The rearrangement links TRBV5-1 to TRBJ2-6, with 10 bases identical to TRBD2. This CDR3 spans 16 amino acids. With V trimmed by 3 bases and J by 2 bases, 2 bases remained unmatched. Germline V CDR1 and CDR2: SGHRS, YFSETQ. The CDR3 region has the DNA TGCGCCAGCAGCTCTAGCGGGAGAACTGGGGCCAACGTCCTGACTTTC. Translation: CASSSSGRTGANVLTF.

The J gene is TRBJ2-5, the V gene TRBV18; tentatively, D is TRBD1 (6 bases). Germline assignment: CDR1 KGHSH and CDR2 LQKENI. This CDR3 has 15 amino acids. With 2 bases removed from V and 1 base from J, the gap between germline ends came to 11 bases. CDR3 in DNA: TGTGCCAGCTCACCATTACAGGGACCCCAAGAGACCCAGTACTTC. Its protein is CASSPLQGPQETQYF.

The chain combines TRBV7-3 with TRBJ2-1; D unresolved. This CDR3 is built from 15 residues. Germline CDR1 reads SGHTA; CDR2 reads FQGTGA. V gave up 3 bases and J gave up 2 bases, with 11 bases separating them. CDR3 nucleotides: TGTGCCAGCAGCTTCGGTGCAGGAACCTACAATGAGCAGTTCTTC. This sequence encodes CASSFGAGTYNEQFF.

The chain has TRBV19 and TRBJ2-1; 8 nucleotides align to TRBD2. The germline gives CDR1 LNHDA, CDR2 SQIVND (reference sequence). This CDR3 contains 13 residues. CDR3 residues: CASGGPSYNEQFF. The DNA for the CDR3 is TGTGCGAGCGGGGGCCCCTCTTACAATGAGCAGTTCTTC.

Worth noting for this clone: Germline is not matched at one junction end, which may reflect a read error. This chain connects TRBV12-3 or TRBV12-4 to TRBJ1-2, with D unclear. The CDR3 is 10 amino acids. In DNA form, the CDR3 reads TGTGCCAGCTCAAATAAACTTTTAGTCTTC. Protein: CASSNKLLVF.

The CDR3 is CATSDLHTGGYTEAFF. The DNA of the CDR3 is TGTGCCACCAGTGATTTGCATACAGGGGGGTACACTGAAGCTTTCTTT. The chain has TRBV24-1 and TRBJ1-1; 8 bases line up with TRBD1. The CDR3 contains 16 residues. CDR1 and CDR2 (germline): KGHDR, SFDVKD. V lost 0 bases, J lost 3 bases, and 5 bases stayed unmatched.

The chain combines TRBV5-1 with TRBJ1-1; perhaps TRBD1 as D (5 bases). This CDR3 has 13 residues. Germline CDR1 SGHRS, CDR2 YFSETQ. The ends were cut back, 2 bases at V and 1 base at J, with 6 bases in the middle. For the CDR3, the DNA is TGCGCCAGCAGCTTCAGGGAGAACACTGAAGCTTTCTTT. Protein: CASSFRENTEAFF.

The J gene is TRBJ1-6, the V gene TRBV7-3; 10 bases are a match to TRBD1. The CDR3 sequence is 15 residues long. CDR1 and CDR2 from the germline V gene are SGHTA and FQGTGA. Losses at the gene ends were 5 bases for V and 9 bases for J; bases not matched to a gene: 7. CDR3 in amino acids: CASSETGGLGSPLHF. CDR3 in DNA: TGTGCCAGCAGCGAGACAGGGGGCCTAGGTTCACCCCTCCACTTT.

V and J are TRBV3-1 (or the pseudogene TRBV3-2) and TRBJ2-1; the match to TRBD2 covers 11 bases. V was pared by 4 bases and J by 5 bases, with 4 bases of the junction left unmatched. The CDR3 totals 15 residues. Germline CDR1 LGHDT, CDR2 YNNKEL (reference sequence). CDR3 protein: CASSRGTSGHNEQFF. Written as DNA, the CDR3 is TGTGCCAGCAGCCGCGGGACTAGCGGACACAATGAGCAGTTCTTC.

The V gene is TRBV7-3, the J gene TRBJ2-1, with 7 bases aligning to TRBD2. V lost 5 bases, J lost 5 bases, and 3 bases stayed unmatched. This CDR3 comprises 13 residues. The germline CDR1 and CDR2 sequences are SGHTA and FQGTGA. The chain's CDR3 is CASSRGLDNEQFF. The CDR3 nucleotides read TGTGCCAGCAGCCGAGGACTAGACAATGAGCAGTTCTTC.